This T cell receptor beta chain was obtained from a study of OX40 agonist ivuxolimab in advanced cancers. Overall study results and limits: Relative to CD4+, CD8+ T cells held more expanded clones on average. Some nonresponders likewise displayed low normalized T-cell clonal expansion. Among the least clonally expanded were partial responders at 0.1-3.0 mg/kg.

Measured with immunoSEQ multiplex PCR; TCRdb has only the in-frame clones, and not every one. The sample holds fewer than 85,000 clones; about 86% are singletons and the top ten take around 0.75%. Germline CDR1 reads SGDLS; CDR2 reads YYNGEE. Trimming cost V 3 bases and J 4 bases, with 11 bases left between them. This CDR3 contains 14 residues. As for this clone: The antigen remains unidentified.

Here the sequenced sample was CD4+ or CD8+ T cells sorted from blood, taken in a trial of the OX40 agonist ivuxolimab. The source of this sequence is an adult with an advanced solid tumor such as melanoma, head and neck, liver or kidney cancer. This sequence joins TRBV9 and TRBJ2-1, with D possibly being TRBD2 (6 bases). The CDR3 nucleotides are TGTGCCAGCAGCGCCGGGACTGCATACAATGAGCAGTTCTTC. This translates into CASSAGTAYNEQFF.